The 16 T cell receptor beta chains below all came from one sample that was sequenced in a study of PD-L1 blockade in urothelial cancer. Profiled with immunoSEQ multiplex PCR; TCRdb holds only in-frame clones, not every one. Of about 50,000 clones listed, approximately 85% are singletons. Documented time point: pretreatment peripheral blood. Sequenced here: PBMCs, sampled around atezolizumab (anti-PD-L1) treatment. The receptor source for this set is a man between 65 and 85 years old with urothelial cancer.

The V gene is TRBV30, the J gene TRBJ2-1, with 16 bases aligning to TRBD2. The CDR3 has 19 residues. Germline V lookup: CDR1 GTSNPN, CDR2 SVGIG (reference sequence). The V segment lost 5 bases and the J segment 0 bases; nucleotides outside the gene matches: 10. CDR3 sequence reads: CAWAAPGLAGGGSYNEQFF. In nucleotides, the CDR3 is TGTGCCTGGGCCGCCCCGGGACTAGCGGGAGGGGGCTCCTACAATGAGCAGTTCTTC.

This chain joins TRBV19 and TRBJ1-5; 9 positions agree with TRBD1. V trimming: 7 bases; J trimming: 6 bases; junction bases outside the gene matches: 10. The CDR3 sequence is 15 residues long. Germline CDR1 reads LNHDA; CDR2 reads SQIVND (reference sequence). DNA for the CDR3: TGTGCCAGTATGTCCTGGACAGGGGAGGCTCAGCCCCAGCATTTT. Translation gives CASMSWTGEAQPQHF.

This chain's CDR3 is CASSYTGLENTEAFF. CDR3 DNA: TGTGCCAGCAGTTACACCGGGTTGGAAAACACTGAAGCTTTCTTT. This sequence joins TRBV6-6 and TRBJ1-1; D remains ambiguous. This CDR3 contains 15 residues. With 2 bases removed from V and 2 bases from J, the gap between germline ends came to 12 bases. Germline V gives CDR1 MNHNY, CDR2 SVGAGI (reference sequence).

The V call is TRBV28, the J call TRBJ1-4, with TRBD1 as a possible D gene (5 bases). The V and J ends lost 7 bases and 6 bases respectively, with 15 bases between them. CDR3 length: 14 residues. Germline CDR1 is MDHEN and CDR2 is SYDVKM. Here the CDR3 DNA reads TGTGCCAGCACTCCTGGGGGGGGATATGAAAAACTGTTTTTT. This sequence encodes CASTPGGGYEKLFF.

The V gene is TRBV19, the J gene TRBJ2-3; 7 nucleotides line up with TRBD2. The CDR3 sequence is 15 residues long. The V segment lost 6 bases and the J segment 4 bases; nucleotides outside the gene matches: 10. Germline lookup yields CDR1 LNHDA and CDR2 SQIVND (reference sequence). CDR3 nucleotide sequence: TGTGCCAGTAGCTTTTTTGAAACTAGCGCAGATACGCAGTATTTT. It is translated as CASSFFETSADTQYF.

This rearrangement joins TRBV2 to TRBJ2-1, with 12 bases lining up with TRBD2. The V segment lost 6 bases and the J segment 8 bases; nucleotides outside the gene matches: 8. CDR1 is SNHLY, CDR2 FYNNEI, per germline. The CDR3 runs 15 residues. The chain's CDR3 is CASSDLAGGTDEQFF. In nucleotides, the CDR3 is TGTGCCAGCAGCGACCTAGCGGGAGGGACCGATGAGCAGTTCTTC.

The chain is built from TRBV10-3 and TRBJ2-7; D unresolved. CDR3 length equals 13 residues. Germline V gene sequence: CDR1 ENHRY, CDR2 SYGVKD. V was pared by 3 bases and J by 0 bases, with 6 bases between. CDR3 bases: TGTGCCATCAGTGATGGCAGCTCCTACGAGCAGTACTTC. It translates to CAISDGSSYEQYF.

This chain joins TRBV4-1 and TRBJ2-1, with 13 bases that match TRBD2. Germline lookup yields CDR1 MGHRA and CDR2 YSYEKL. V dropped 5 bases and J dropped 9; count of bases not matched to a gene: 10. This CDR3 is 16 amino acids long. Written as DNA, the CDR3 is TGCGCCAGCAGCTCGCGGACTAGCGGGAGAGGTGGTGAGCAGTTCTTC. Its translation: CASSSRTSGRGGEQFF.

CDR3 DNA: TGTGCCTGGAGTGTGAAGGGGATAGCAGATACGCAGTATTTT. It codes for CAWSVKGIADTQYF. This chain joins TRBV30 and TRBJ2-3, with D perhaps matching TRBD1 (5 bases). Trimming shortened V by 0 bases and J by 4 bases, and 11 bases separated the two germline ends. This CDR3 is built from 14 residues. Germline V gene sequence: CDR1 GTSNPN, CDR2 SVGIG (reference sequence).

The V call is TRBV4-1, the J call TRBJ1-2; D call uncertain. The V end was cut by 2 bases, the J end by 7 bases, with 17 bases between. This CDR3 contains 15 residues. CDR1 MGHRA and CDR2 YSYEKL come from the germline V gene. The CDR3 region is CASSQTPGVVFGYTF. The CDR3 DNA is TGCGCCAGCAGCCAAACCCCCGGGGTGGTCTTTGGCTACACCTTC.

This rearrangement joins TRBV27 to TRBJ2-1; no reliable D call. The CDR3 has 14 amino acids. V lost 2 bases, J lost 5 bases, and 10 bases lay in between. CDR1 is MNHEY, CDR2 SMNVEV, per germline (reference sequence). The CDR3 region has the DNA TGTGCCAGCAGTTTAACCCGAGCCAACAATGAGCAGTTCTTC. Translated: CASSLTRANNEQFF.

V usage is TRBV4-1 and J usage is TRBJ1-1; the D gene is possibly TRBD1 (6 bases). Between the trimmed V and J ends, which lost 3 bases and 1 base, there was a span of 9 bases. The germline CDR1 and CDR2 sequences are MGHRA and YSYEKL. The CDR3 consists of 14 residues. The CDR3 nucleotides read TGCGCCAGCAGCCAGGGACATAGGAACACTGAAGCTTTCTTT. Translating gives CASSQGHRNTEAFF.

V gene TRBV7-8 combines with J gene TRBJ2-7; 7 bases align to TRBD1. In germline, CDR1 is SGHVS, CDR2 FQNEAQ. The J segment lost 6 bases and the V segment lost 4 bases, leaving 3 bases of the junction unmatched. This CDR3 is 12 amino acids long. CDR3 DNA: TGTGCCAGCAGCTCCCCAGGGGGCGAGCAGTACTTC. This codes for CASSSPGGEQYF.

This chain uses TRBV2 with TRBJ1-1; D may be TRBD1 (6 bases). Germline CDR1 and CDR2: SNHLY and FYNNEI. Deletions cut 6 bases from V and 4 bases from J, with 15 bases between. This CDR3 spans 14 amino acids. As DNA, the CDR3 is TGTGCCAGCAGCTTACAGGGCCCCAGCACTGAAGCTTTCTTT. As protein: CASSLQGPSTEAFF.

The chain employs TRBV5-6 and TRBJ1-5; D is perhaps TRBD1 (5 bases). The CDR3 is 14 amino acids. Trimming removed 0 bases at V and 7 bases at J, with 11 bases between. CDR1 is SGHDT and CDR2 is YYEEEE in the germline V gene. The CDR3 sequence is CASSLAGGGQPQHF. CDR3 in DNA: TGTGCCAGCAGCTTGGCCGGGGGGGGGCAGCCCCAGCATTTT.

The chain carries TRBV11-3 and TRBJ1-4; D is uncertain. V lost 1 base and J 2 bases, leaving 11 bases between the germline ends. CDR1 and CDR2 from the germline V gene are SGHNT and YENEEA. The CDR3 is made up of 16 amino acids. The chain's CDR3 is CASSLGSWYTNEKLFF. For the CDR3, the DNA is TGTGCCAGCAGCTTAGGGAGCTGGTACACTAATGAAAAACTGTTTTTT.